These 9 T cell receptor beta chains came from one sample sequenced in a study of Tregs in tolerant kidney transplant recipients. Here immunoSEQ multiplex PCR was the method, and the copy in TCRdb shows in-frame clones only, minus some. The sample yields about 94,000 clones, approximately 93% seen once. The sample consisted of CD4+ T cells from blood, taken before the transplant. All receptors derive from a human donor who received a combined kidney and bone marrow transplant.

The gene calls are TRBV19 and TRBJ2-5, with 9 bases fitting TRBD1. The germline V gene has CDR1 LNHDA and CDR2 SQIVND (reference sequence). V was clipped by 4 bases and J by 5 bases; unmatched bases: 11. This CDR3 is built from 16 residues. CDR3 protein: CASSNPRDRAGETQYF. CDR3 bases: TGTGCCAGTAGTAACCCCCGGGACAGGGCCGGGGAGACCCAGTACTTC.

The rearrangement links TRBV1 to TRBJ1-1; the table's TRBD1 call for D was not verified on the DNA. TRBV1 constitutes a pseudogene. The CDR3 sequence is 15 residues long. The CDR3 protein is CTSSHPRGMNTEAFF. The CDR3 coding sequence is TGCACCAGCAGCCACCCCAGGGGTATGAACACTGAAGCTTTCTTT.

With respect to this clone: Its ends do not fully match the called genes, so a read error is possible. This chain's CDR3 is CASSLSGQGQNF. The CDR3 coding sequence is TGTGCCAGCAGCTTATCCGGACAGGGGCAAAACTTC. This chain connects TRBV7-2 to TRBJ2-4; TRBD1 agrees at 9 bases. Germline CDR1 and CDR2: SGHTA and FQGNSA. CDR3 length: 12 residues.

V usage is TRBV7-6 and J usage is TRBJ1-1; 10 nucleotides line up with TRBD1. The V and J ends lost 1 base and 5 bases, in that order; junction bases with no gene match: 1. The germline V gene has CDR1 SGHVS and CDR2 FNYEAQ. The CDR3 has 14 amino acids. For the CDR3, the DNA is TGTGCCAGCAGCTTAGGGGGACAGGGGACTGAAGCTTTCTTT. This translates into CASSLGGQGTEAFF. Together with reference TRBV7-6 and TRBJ1-1, the CDR3 gives the full variable domain: GAGVSQSPRYKVTKRGQDVALRCDPISGHVSLYWYRQALGQGPEFLTYFNYEAQQDKSGLPNDRFSAERPEGSISTLTIQRTEQRDSAMYRCASSLGGQGTEAFFGQGTRLTVV.

V is TRBV4-1 and J is TRBJ2-1; TRBD2 is a possible D gene (6 bases). Trimming cost V 4 bases and J 10 bases, with 14 bases left between them. The CDR3 totals 13 residues. Germline CDR1 MGHRA, CDR2 YSYEKL. DNA for the CDR3: TGCGCCAGCAGCCTTCCCGCGGGGTCGGAGCAGTTCTTC. It is translated as CASSLPAGSEQFF.

The chain links TRBV11-3 to TRBJ2-7, with 9 bases aligning to TRBD2. The J segment lost 6 bases and the V segment lost 5 bases, leaving 11 bases of the junction unmatched. The V gene's germline CDR1 is SGHNT and CDR2 YENEEA. The CDR3 sequence is 15 residues long. In nucleotides, the CDR3 is TGTGCCAGCAGCCGAGTAGGGACTAGCATAAGCGAGCAGTACTTC. Translation gives CASSRVGTSISEQYF. The full variable domain, completed using reference TRBV11-3 and TRBJ2-7, is EAGVVQSPRYKIIEKKQPVAFWCNPISGHNTLYWYLQNLGQGPELLIRYENEEAVDDSQLPKDRFSAERLKGVDSTLKIQPAELGDSAVYLCASSRVGTSISEQYFGPGTRLTVT.

This clone was seen a single time. The chain uses TRBV5-1 and TRBJ2-4; D may be TRBD2 (6 bases). Germline V lookup: CDR1 SGHRS, CDR2 YFSETQ. V was trimmed by 0 bases and J by 5 bases, leaving 15 bases between them. This CDR3 spans 16 amino acids. The CDR3 sequence is CASSLAGGSSQNIQYF. CDR3 nucleotide sequence: TGCGCCAGCAGCTTGGCCGGAGGGTCTAGCCAAAACATTCAGTACTTC. Based on the CDR3 plus reference TRBV5-1 and TRBJ2-4, the full variable domain is KAGVTQTPRYLIKTRGQQVTLSCSPISGHRSVSWYQQTPGQGLQFLFEYFSETQRNKGNFPGRFSGRQFSNSRSEMNVSTLELGDSALYLCASSLAGGSSQNIQYFGAGTRLSVL.

Regarding this clone: The same CDR3 also results from other DNA sequences found in this sample. The gene calls are TRBV28 and TRBJ1-6, with D unclear. V lost 5 bases and J lost 4, with 9 bases in between. The length of the CDR3 is 14 residues. Germline CDR1 reads MDHEN; CDR2 reads SYDVKM. In DNA, the CDR3 is TGTGCCAGCAGTCATGGAGGATATAATTCACCCCTCCACTTT. Translated: CASSHGGYNSPLHF. Together with reference TRBV28 and TRBJ1-6, the CDR3 gives the full variable domain: DVKVTQSSRYLVKRTGEKVFLECVQDMDHENMFWYRQDPGLGLRLIYFSYDVKMKEKGDIPEGYSVSREKKERFSLILESASTNQTSMYLCASSHGGYNSPLHFGNGTRLTVT.

The V gene is TRBV5-1, the J gene TRBJ1-4; D ambiguous. V was cut by 6 bases and J by 8 bases, with 14 bases left in between. Germline V lookup: CDR1 SGHRS, CDR2 YFSETQ. The length of the CDR3 is 13 residues. The chain's CDR3 is CASTGDLTEKLFF. The CDR3 DNA sequence: TGCGCCAGCACGGGTGACCTTACAGAAAAACTGTTTTTT.